This T cell receptor beta chain derives from a study of blood T cell repertoires in COVID-19. Background on the study: Collection of acute and convalescent COVID-19 samples took place in the United States, Italy and Spain. The cDNA or gDNA used as material had been derived from T cells, B-cell-depleted T cells, or PBMCs.

Per the germline V gene, CDR1 is LNHDA and CDR2 is SQIVND (reference sequence). Trimming took off 5 bases at V and 1 base at J, with 16 bases between the two ends. This CDR3 comprises 16 residues. Per the original methods: Nucleated cell number was recorded as an estimate derived from reference gene primer amplification. Libraries were prepared by immunoSEQ multiplex PCR; TCRdb keeps only in-frame clonotypes and omits some of them. V and J calls and clone size come straight from that table; D and trimming were deduced from the DNA. The sample lists more than 65,000 clones, more than 70% occurring once.

V is TRBV19 and J is TRBJ2-3, with D perhaps matching TRBD1 (5 bases). The source material was peripheral blood. The TCR sequence derives from an older man with acute or convalescent COVID-19. DNA for the CDR3: TGTGCCAGTAGTTTCACAGGTACCCCTGGCACAGATACGCAGTATTTT. Translating gives CASSFTGTPGTDTQYF.